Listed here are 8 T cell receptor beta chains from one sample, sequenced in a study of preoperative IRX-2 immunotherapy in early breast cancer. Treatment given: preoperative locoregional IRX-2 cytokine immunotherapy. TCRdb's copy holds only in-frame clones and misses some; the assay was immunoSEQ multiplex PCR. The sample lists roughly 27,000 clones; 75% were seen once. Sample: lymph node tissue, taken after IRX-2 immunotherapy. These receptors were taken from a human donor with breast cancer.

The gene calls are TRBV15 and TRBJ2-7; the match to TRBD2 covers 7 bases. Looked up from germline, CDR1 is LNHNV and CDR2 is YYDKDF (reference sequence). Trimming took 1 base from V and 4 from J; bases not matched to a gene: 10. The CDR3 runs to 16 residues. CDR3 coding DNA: TGTGCCACCAGCAGAGTCGTGGGGGGGTTTTTGTACGAGCAGTACTTC. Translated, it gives CATSRVVGGFLYEQYF.

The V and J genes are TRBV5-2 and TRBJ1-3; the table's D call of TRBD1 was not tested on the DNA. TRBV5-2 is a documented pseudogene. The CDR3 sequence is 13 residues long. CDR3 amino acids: CASRQSSGNTIYF. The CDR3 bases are TGTGCCAGCAGACAGAGCTCTGGAAACACCATATATTTT.

CDR3 residues: CASSVAGQGSAGELFF. The DNA for the CDR3 is TGTGCCAGCAGCGTAGCTGGACAGGGGTCGGCCGGGGAGCTGTTTTTT. This chain uses TRBV9 with TRBJ2-2, with 9 positions matching TRBD1. The CDR3 has 16 amino acids. Trimming took 0 bases from V and 6 from J; bases not matched to a gene: 6. CDR1 is SGDLS, CDR2 YYNGEE, per germline.

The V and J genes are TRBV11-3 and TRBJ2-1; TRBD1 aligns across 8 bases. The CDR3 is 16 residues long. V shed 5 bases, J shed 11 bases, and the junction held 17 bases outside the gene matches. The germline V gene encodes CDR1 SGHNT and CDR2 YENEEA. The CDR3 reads CASSLTGGTGATKQFF. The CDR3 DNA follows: TGTGCCAGCAGCCTAACAGGGGGTACCGGGGCGACCAAGCAGTTCTTC.

CDR3 bases: TGTGCCAGCAGCTTAGGCCGGACAGGGAGCTCTGGGGCCAACGTCCTGACTTTC. This codes for CASSLGRTGSSGANVLTF. The rearrangement links TRBV11-3 to TRBJ2-6; TRBD1 agrees at 8 bases. The CDR3 spans 18 residues. Germline CDR1 reads SGHNT; CDR2 reads YENEEA. J was trimmed by 0 bases and V by 1 base; bases with no gene match: 5.

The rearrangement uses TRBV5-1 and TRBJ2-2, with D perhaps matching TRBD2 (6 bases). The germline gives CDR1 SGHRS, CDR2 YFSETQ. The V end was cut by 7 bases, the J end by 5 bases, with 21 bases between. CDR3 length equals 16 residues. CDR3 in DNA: TGCGCCAGCGGGGACCGTCCGGGAGTCGGGACCGGGGAGCTGTTTTTT. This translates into CASGDRPGVGTGELFF. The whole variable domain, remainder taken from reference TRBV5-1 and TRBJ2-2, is KAGVTQTPRYLIKTRGQQVTLSCSPISGHRSVSWYQQTPGQGLQFLFEYFSETQRNKGNFPGRFSGRQFSNSRSEMNVSTLELGDSALYLCASGDRPGVGTGELFFGEGSRLTVL.

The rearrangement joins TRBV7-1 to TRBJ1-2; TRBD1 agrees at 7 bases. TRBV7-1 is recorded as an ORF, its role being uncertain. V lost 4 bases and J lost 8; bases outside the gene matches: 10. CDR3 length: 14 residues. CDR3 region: CASSLPGQSSGYTF. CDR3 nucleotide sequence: TGTGCCAGCAGCTTACCGGGACAGTCAAGCGGCTACACCTTC.

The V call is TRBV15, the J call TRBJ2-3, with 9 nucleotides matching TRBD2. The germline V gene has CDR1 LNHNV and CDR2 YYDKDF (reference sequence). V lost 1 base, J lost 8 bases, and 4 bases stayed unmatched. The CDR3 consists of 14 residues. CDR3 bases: TGTGCCACCAGCAGAGGGGTAGCGGGAGTTACGCAGTATTTT. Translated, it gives CATSRGVAGVTQYF.